This paragraph reports one T cell receptor (beta chain). Assay used: immunoSEQ multiplex PCR; TCRdb lists only in-frame clones, some missing. The table includes around 370,000 clones, about 87% detected once. This CDR3 is 14 amino acids long. Germline CDR1 reads KGHDR; CDR2 reads SFDVKD. Trimming took 10 bases from V and 8 from J; bases not matched to a gene: 11. This sample was taken from a study of blood T cell repertoires in COVID-19. As for the study in general: Researchers got acute and convalescent COVID-19 samples from the United States, Italy and Spain.

The chain carries TRBV24-1 and TRBJ2-1; TRBD2 agrees at 9 bases. The source is a woman between 45 and 60 years old with COVID-19, enrolled during active disease. Material for sequencing was peripheral blood. The CDR3 sequence is CATKGLAGTDEQFF. In DNA, the CDR3 is TGTGCCACAAAAGGCCTAGCGGGAACGGATGAGCAGTTCTTC.